The next 17 T cell receptor beta chains were all read from a single sample in a study of blood T cell repertoires in COVID-19. Measured with immunoSEQ multiplex PCR; TCRdb has only the in-frame clones, and not every one. Of over 100,000 clones in the sample, 87% were seen once. The specimen was peripheral blood. Receptors were obtained from a man between 50 and 59 years old with active COVID-19.

The genes are TRBV6-1 and TRBJ2-7, with D tentatively TRBD1 (5 bases). This CDR3 spans 14 amino acids. The germline gives CDR1 MNHNS, CDR2 SASEGT. V was clipped by 2 bases and J by 3 bases, with 11 bases between them. DNA of the CDR3: TGTGCCAGCAGTGAACCAAGACAGAGCTACGAGCAGTACTTC. Translating it yields CASSEPRQSYEQYF.

V and J are TRBV6-5 and TRBJ2-3, with D perhaps TRBD2 (5 bases). Germline loops: CDR1 MNHEY, CDR2 SVGAGI. V shed 6 bases and J shed 2 bases, with 12 bases lying between them. The CDR3 totals 14 residues. CDR3 in DNA: TGTGCCAGCAGCAGGACTCTCTTCACAGATACGCAGTATTTT. Translated, it gives CASSRTLFTDTQYF.

The V call is TRBV4-2, the J call TRBJ1-4; D is undetermined. CDR1 is LGHNA, CDR2 YNFKEQ, per germline. Trimming stripped 0 bases from V and 0 bases from J, with 5 bases between. The CDR3 is 15 amino acids. The CDR3 coding sequence is TGTGCCAGCAGCCAAGAAAGAGCAACTAATGAAAAACTGTTTTTT. It yields the protein CASSQERATNEKLFF.

This chain connects TRBV4-1 to TRBJ2-2; TRBD2 might be the D (5 bases). Germline loops: CDR1 MGHRA, CDR2 YSYEKL. This CDR3 is 15 amino acids long. The V end lost 2 bases, the J end lost 0 bases, and 7 bases lay between the germline ends. The CDR3 loop is CASSQTGANTGELFF. Written as DNA, the CDR3 is TGCGCCAGCAGCCAAACCGGGGCGAACACCGGGGAGCTGTTTTTT.

The V gene is TRBV27, the J gene TRBJ2-2; D is perhaps TRBD1 (5 bases). V was shortened by 6 bases and J by 2 bases, with 10 bases between the two germline ends. Germline assignment: CDR1 MNHEY and CDR2 SMNVEV (reference sequence). This CDR3 has 14 residues. The CDR3: CASRVTANTGELFF. The CDR3 DNA follows: TGTGCCAGCAGGGTGACAGCAAACACCGGGGAGCTGTTTTTT.

The V call is TRBV4-1, the J call TRBJ1-3, with D maybe TRBD1 (6 bases). The germline V and J ends were trimmed by 5 bases and 2 bases, with 16 bases remaining between them. The length of the CDR3 is 16 residues. Germline V CDR1 and CDR2: MGHRA, YSYEKL. CDR3 DNA: TGCGCCAGCAGCTTAGGGGTACAGGGTCCTGGAAACACCATATATTTT. Protein sequence: CASSLGVQGPGNTIYF.

The chain carries TRBV9 and TRBJ1-4, with no clear D. CDR3 length equals 15 residues. The V end lost 0 bases, the J end lost 8 bases, and 14 bases lay between the germline ends. Per the germline V gene, CDR1 is SGDLS and CDR2 is YYNGEE. CDR3: CASSVAGTSTEKLFF. In DNA, the CDR3 is TGTGCCAGCAGCGTAGCAGGCACTTCCACCGAAAAACTGTTTTTT.

V and J are TRBV2 and TRBJ1-1; TRBD1 agrees at 7 bases. With V trimmed by 7 bases and J by 1 base, 6 bases remained unmatched. This CDR3 has 14 amino acids. Germline V gene data show CDR1 as SNHLY and CDR2 as FYNNEI. CDR3 region: CASTRTGTNTEAFF. The CDR3 bases are TGTGCCAGCACTCGGACAGGAACGAACACTGAAGCTTTCTTT.

The V call is TRBV4-3, the J call TRBJ2-7; TRBD2 is a possible D gene (6 bases). The CDR3 is 14 amino acids. V was shortened by 0 bases and J by 2 bases, with 8 bases between the two germline ends. Germline CDR1 and CDR2: LGHNA and YSLEER. CDR3 residues: CASSQDGGPYEQYF. In nucleotides, the CDR3 is TGCGCCAGCAGCCAAGACGGGGGACCCTACGAGCAGTACTTC.

The genes are TRBV4-3 and TRBJ2-7; 8 nucleotides match TRBD1. The CDR3 is 16 residues long. V lost 1 base to trimming and J lost 4 bases; unmatched junction nucleotides: 9. Germline V gives CDR1 LGHNA, CDR2 YSLEER. For the CDR3, the DNA is TGCGCCAGCAGCCAAGGGCACGGACAGGGATGGTACGAGCAGTACTTC. This encodes CASSQGHGQGWYEQYF.

The V gene is TRBV3-1 (or the pseudogene TRBV3-2), the J gene TRBJ1-2; D perhaps matches TRBD1 (6 bases). CDR1 and CDR2 (germline): LGHDT, YNNKEL (reference sequence). V dropped 3 bases and J dropped 5 bases, with 10 bases sitting between them. The CDR3 has 13 residues. The CDR3 region is CASSHEQGYGYTF. CDR3 nucleotides: TGTGCCAGCAGCCACGAACAGGGATATGGCTACACCTTC.

This sequence joins TRBV7-2 and TRBJ2-7; D is perhaps TRBD1 (8 bases). Trimming cost V 3 bases and J 2 bases, with 23 bases left between them. The length of the CDR3 is 18 residues. Germline CDR1 is SGHTA and CDR2 is FQGNSA. The CDR3: CASSLGGYQGATTYEQYF. DNA of the CDR3: TGTGCCAGCAGCTTGGGGGGGTACCAGGGGGCTACCACCTACGAGCAGTACTTC.

In this sample, this clone turned up once. J is TRBJ2-7 and V is TRBV6-5, with D hard to call. The germline V gene has CDR1 MNHEY and CDR2 SVGAGI. Between the trimmed V and J ends, which lost 6 bases and 0 bases, there was a span of 6 bases. CDR3 length: 12 amino acids. DNA of the CDR3: TGTGCCAGCAGCGAGAACTCCTACGAGCAGTACTTC. Amino acids: CASSENSYEQYF.

The V gene is TRBV6-5, the J gene TRBJ2-3, with TRBD2 matching 7 bases. The CDR3 consists of 13 residues. Trimming at V came to 5 bases and at J to 4 bases, leaving 3 bases not matched to a gene. Germline assignment: CDR1 MNHEY and CDR2 SVGAGI. CDR3 residues: CASSRGGADTQYF. The CDR3 DNA reads TGTGCCAGCAGTCGCGGGGGTGCAGATACGCAGTATTTT.

The CDR3 nucleotides read TGCGCCAGCAGCCTGGGACAGGGGTACGGCGACGAGCAGTACTTC. Protein sequence: CASSLGQGYGDEQYF. This chain joins TRBV5-1 and TRBJ2-7, with 10 bases aligning to TRBD1. V gave up 4 bases and J gave up 5 bases; unmatched junction bases: 9. This CDR3 contains 15 residues. The germline gives CDR1 SGHRS, CDR2 YFSETQ.

The rearrangement uses TRBV24-1 and TRBJ2-5; 9 positions agree with TRBD2. There are 13 residues in the CDR3. Losses at the gene ends were 6 bases for V and 4 bases for J; bases not matched to a gene: 2. Looked up from germline, CDR1 is KGHDR and CDR2 is SFDVKD. CDR3 bases: TGTGCCACCAGTCCTAGCGGGGCAGAGACCCAGTACTTC. This gives the protein CATSPSGAETQYF.

The rearrangement joins TRBV5-1 to TRBJ1-6; 7 bases align to TRBD1. V lost 5 bases and J lost 0; bases outside the gene matches: 14. Germline-derived CDR1 and CDR2 are SGHRS and YFSETQ. This CDR3 comprises 19 residues. The CDR3 region is CASRDPGQPQSSYNSPLHF. The CDR3 coding sequence is TGCGCCAGCAGGGATCCGGGACAGCCTCAAAGCTCCTATAATTCACCCCTCCACTTT.